Shown below are 32 T cell receptor beta chains from a single sample sequenced in a study of blood T cell repertoires in COVID-19. Method: immunoSEQ multiplex PCR; TCRdb's copy keeps in-frame clones and lacks some. The repertoire holds about 290,000 clones, with under 90% as singletons. Sequencing was done on a sample of PBMCs or T cells enriched from blood (not recorded which). These receptors originate from a woman in her forties who had recovered from COVID-19.

This rearrangement joins TRBV5-1 to TRBJ2-7; unclear D gene. V was cut by 0 bases and J by 7 bases, with 14 bases left in between. The germline V gene encodes CDR1 SGHRS and CDR2 YFSETQ. The CDR3 runs to 14 residues. The DNA of the CDR3 is TGCGCCAGCAGCTTGGGAACAGTTCCACCAGAGCAGTACTTC. This encodes CASSLGTVPPEQYF.

The chain recombines TRBV7-2 with TRBJ2-1, with D tentatively TRBD2 (6 bases). Per germline, CDR1 SGHTA and CDR2 FQGNSA. Trimming pared 3 bases from V and 12 bases from J, leaving 12 bases between. The CDR3 has 12 amino acids. CDR3 nucleotide sequence: TGTGCCAGCAGCTTGACGGGCGGGACGCAGTTCTTC. Translating gives CASSLTGGTQFF.

The chain carries TRBV3-1 (or the pseudogene TRBV3-2) and TRBJ2-5; TRBD2 matches 7 bases. This CDR3 spans 15 amino acids. From germline, CDR1 is LGHDT and CDR2 YNNKEL (reference sequence). The V gene end was trimmed by 5 bases and the J gene end by 0 bases; junction bases not matched to a gene: 6. The CDR3 region is CASSYGRGYQETQYF. In DNA, the CDR3 is TGTGCCAGCAGCTATGGGAGGGGTTACCAAGAGACCCAGTACTTC.

This chain links TRBV4-2 with TRBJ1-4; D is uncertain. The CDR3 sequence is 14 residues long. Germline CDR1 reads LGHNA; CDR2 reads YNFKEQ. Trimming removed 4 bases at V and 6 bases at J, with 12 bases between. This CDR3 is CASSLQFLDEKLFF. For the CDR3, the DNA is TGTGCCAGCAGCCTACAGTTCCTGGATGAAAAACTGTTTTTT.

The chain couples TRBV15 to TRBJ2-1; a possible D gene is TRBD2 (6 bases). The V and J ends lost 3 bases and 3 bases respectively, with 15 bases between them. The CDR3 spans 16 residues. CDR1 is LNHNV, CDR2 YYDKDF, per germline (reference sequence). The CDR3 nucleotides are TGTGCCACCAGCAGTTCGGACTACCACCACTACAATGAGCAGTTCTTC. Its protein product is CATSSSDYHHYNEQFF. Full variable domain (remainder filled in from reference TRBV15 and TRBJ2-1): DAMVIQNPRYQVTQFGKPVTLSCSQTLNHNVMYWYQQKSSQAPKLLFHYYDKDFNNEADTPDNFQSRRPNTSFCFLDIRSPGLGDTAMYLCATSSSDYHHYNEQFFGPGTRLTVL.

The DNA of the CDR3 is TGCGCCAGCAGCGCGGGGGGCCCGGGCACGCAGTATTTT. Residues: CASSAGGPGTQYF. The chain links TRBV5-1 to TRBJ2-3; 8 bases agree with TRBD2. Germline V gene lookup returns CDR1 SGHRS and CDR2 YFSETQ. The V gene end was trimmed by 4 bases and the J gene end by 9 bases; junction bases not matched to a gene: 7. The CDR3 is 13 residues long.

The rearrangement links TRBV5-8 to TRBJ2-2; 10 bases fit TRBD2. CDR1 and CDR2 (germline): SGHTS, YDEGEE. The CDR3 loop spans 17 amino acids. Trimming took 1 base from V and 1 from J; bases not matched to a gene: 4. The CDR3 sequence is CASSLTRTSGNTGELFF. CDR3 DNA sequence: TGTGCCAGCAGCTTGACCCGGACTAGCGGGAACACCGGGGAGCTGTTTTTT.

This clone was found many times. V and J are TRBV19 and TRBJ2-7; weak D call: TRBD2 (6 bases). V dropped 5 bases and J dropped 5 bases, with 16 bases sitting between them. The CDR3 is 14 amino acids. The germline CDR1 and CDR2 sequences are LNHDA and SQIVND (reference sequence). CDR3 DNA sequence: TGTGCCAGTAGTCCTCGGGGGAAGCGCAACGAGCAGTACTTC. Translation gives CASSPRGKRNEQYF.

V usage is TRBV11-2 and J usage is TRBJ1-6, with no clear D. Germline CDR1 and CDR2: SGHAT and FQNNGV. CDR3 size: 14 residues. V was shortened by 1 base and J by 7 bases, with 8 bases between the two germline ends. The CDR3 loop reads CASSLVENNSPLHF. The CDR3 DNA sequence: TGTGCCAGCAGCTTAGTGGAGAACAATTCACCCCTCCACTTT.

The chain joins TRBV6-5 to TRBJ2-2, with 12 nucleotides matching TRBD2. Per germline, CDR1 MNHEY and CDR2 SVGAGI. Unmatched junction bases numbered 6, after V lost 8 bases and J lost 5 bases. CDR3 length: 15 amino acids. CDR3 coding DNA: TGTGCCAGCTGCGCTGGGACTAGCGGGACCGGGGAGCTGTTTTTT. Translating gives CASCAGTSGTGELFF.

This chain uses TRBV15 with TRBJ1-5; the D gene is possibly TRBD1 (6 bases). This CDR3 spans 15 amino acids. Per the germline V gene, CDR1 is LNHNV and CDR2 is YYDKDF (reference sequence). Trimming cost V 1 base and J 8 bases, with 15 bases left between them. This chain's CDR3 is CATSRGGTTKKPQHF. The CDR3 DNA is TGTGCCACCAGCAGAGGGGGGACAACAAAGAAGCCCCAGCATTTT.

The genes are TRBV5-1 and TRBJ2-7, with 8 bases identical to TRBD1. Germline CDR1 and CDR2: SGHRS and YFSETQ. Losses at the gene ends were 1 base for V and 0 bases for J; bases not matched to a gene: 6. The CDR3 extends over 16 amino acids. Written as DNA, the CDR3 is TGCGCCAGCAGCTTGCTGGACAGGGTGAGCTCCTACGAGCAGTACTTC. Translating gives CASSLLDRVSSYEQYF.

This chain connects TRBV7-9 to TRBJ2-7, with D possibly being TRBD1 (6 bases). CDR1 SEHNR and CDR2 FQNEAQ come from the germline V gene (reference sequence). V was pared by 2 bases and J by 3 bases, with 11 bases between. The CDR3 is 14 residues long. The CDR3 reads CASSLFHRDYEQYF. CDR3 DNA: TGTGCCAGCAGCTTATTCCACAGGGACTACGAGCAGTACTTC.

This chain joins TRBV7-3 and TRBJ2-3, with D unclear. Per the germline V gene, CDR1 is SGHTA and CDR2 is FQGTGA. Trimming cost V 5 bases and J 8 bases, with 11 bases left between them. The CDR3 has 12 amino acids. The CDR3 DNA is TGTGCCAGCAGCCCCAACTTTGGTACGCAGTATTTT. It encodes CASSPNFGTQYF. The full variable domain, its missing parts supplied by reference TRBV7-3 and TRBJ2-3, is GAGVSQTPSNKVTEKGKYVELRCDPISGHTALYWYRQSLGQGPEFLIYFQGTGAADDSGLPNDRFFAVRPEGSVSTLKIQRTERGDSAVYLCASSPNFGTQYFGPGTRLTVL.

The rearrangement uses TRBV19 and TRBJ1-1; 10 bases line up with TRBD1. The ends lost 7 bases at V and 0 bases at J; junction bases unmatched: 11. CDR1 and CDR2 from the germline V gene are LNHDA and SQIVND (reference sequence). The CDR3 has 17 residues. The CDR3 DNA is TGTGCCAGTAAAAGACAGGGGGCTCACCCCCTGAACACTGAAGCTTTCTTT. Translation: CASKRQGAHPLNTEAFF.

The chain combines TRBV5-5 with TRBJ1-1, with D unresolved. Germline V gene data show CDR1 as SGHKS and CDR2 as YYEKEE (reference sequence). V was clipped by 4 bases and J by 1 base, with 5 bases between them. The CDR3 runs 12 residues. The CDR3 DNA is TGTGCCAGCAGCGCACAGAACACTGAAGCTTTCTTT. Its protein product is CASSAQNTEAFF.

This chain joins TRBV7-2 and TRBJ1-3, with D unresolved. V lost 5 bases, J lost 2 bases, and 16 bases lay in between. CDR3 length: 16 amino acids. The germline CDR1 and CDR2 sequences are SGHTA and FQGNSA. The CDR3 sequence is CASSPFGGGTGNTIYF. The CDR3 nucleotides read TGTGCCAGCAGCCCGTTCGGTGGAGGGACTGGAAACACCATATATTTT.

The chain is built from TRBV14 and TRBJ1-4, with D possibly TRBD1 on 6 matching bases. The V gene lost 6 bases and the J gene lost 3 bases, with 14 bases spanning the gap. Looked up from germline, CDR1 is SGHDN and CDR2 is FVKESK. The CDR3 covers 15 residues. In nucleotides, the CDR3 is TGTGCCAGCAGTCTGGTTACAGGGCCTAATGAAAAACTGTTTTTT. This codes for CASSLVTGPNEKLFF.

The V call is TRBV19, the J call TRBJ1-2, with 8 bases identical to TRBD1. With 4 bases clipped from V and 8 bases from J, the junction kept 6 bases outside the gene matches. The CDR3 is made up of 13 amino acids. Germline CDR1 is LNHDA and CDR2 is SQIVND (reference sequence). CDR3: CASSKGTGYGYTF. The CDR3 coding sequence is TGTGCCAGTAGTAAAGGGACAGGCTACGGCTACACCTTC.

V is TRBV29-1 and J is TRBJ1-2; TRBD1 matches at 8 bases. The V and J ends lost 4 bases and 2 bases, in that order; junction bases with no gene match: 6. The V gene's germline CDR1 is SQVTM and CDR2 ANQGSEA. This CDR3 has 14 amino acids. This CDR3 reads CSVGWQGANYGYTF. The CDR3, as DNA: TGCAGCGTTGGCTGGCAGGGGGCGAACTATGGCTACACCTTC.

This chain's CDR3 is CASSQAVSGETQYF. For the CDR3, the DNA is TGTGCCAGCAGCCAAGCGGTGAGCGGCGAGACCCAGTACTTC. The chain links TRBV3-1 (or the pseudogene TRBV3-2) to TRBJ2-5, with D perhaps TRBD2 (5 bases). There are 14 residues in the CDR3. CDR1 LGHDT and CDR2 YNNKEL come from the germline V gene (reference sequence). V was cut by 1 base and J by 5 bases, with 11 bases left in between.

CDR3 amino acids: CASRSTDSNSPLHF. As DNA, the CDR3 is TGTGCCAGCAGAAGTACGGACAGTAATTCACCCCTCCACTTT. The chain employs TRBV6-4 and TRBJ1-6; D perhaps matches TRBD1 (6 bases). V was trimmed by 6 bases and J by 6 bases, leaving 12 bases between them. The length of the CDR3 is 14 residues. The germline gives CDR1 MRHNA, CDR2 SNTAGT.

The chain couples TRBV10-3 to TRBJ1-1; 7 nucleotides agree with TRBD1. Per the germline V gene, CDR1 is ENHRY and CDR2 is SYGVKD. The CDR3 covers 13 residues. J gave up 5 bases and V 9 bases, and 9 bases lay outside the gene matches. CDR3 amino acids: CAMGRQGGTEAFF. CDR3 sequence (DNA): TGTGCCATGGGCCGACAGGGAGGTACTGAAGCTTTCTTT.

The chain is built from TRBV9 and TRBJ2-6, with 8 bases aligning to TRBD1. The CDR3 runs 19 residues. Trimming took 0 bases from V and 1 from J; bases not matched to a gene: 9. Germline lookup yields CDR1 SGDLS and CDR2 YYNGEE. In DNA, the CDR3 is TGTGCCAGCAGCGTAGCCCGACAGGGGAATACTTCTGGGGCCAACGTCCTGACTTTC. This gives the protein CASSVARQGNTSGANVLTF.

The V and J genes are TRBV4-2 and TRBJ2-3; 8 nucleotides line up with TRBD2. V shed 0 bases, J shed 5 bases, and the junction held 4 bases outside the gene matches. The CDR3 covers 15 residues. Germline assignment: CDR1 LGHNA and CDR2 YNFKEQ. The CDR3 bases are TGTGCCAGCAGCCAAGATGCTAGCGGGCGAGATACGCAGTATTTT. It specifies CASSQDASGRDTQYF.

V gene TRBV4-2 combines with J gene TRBJ2-1, with 9 bases that match TRBD2. The V gene's germline CDR1 is LGHNA and CDR2 YNFKEQ. The CDR3 is made up of 18 amino acids. The V gene end was trimmed by 0 bases and the J gene end by 5 bases; junction bases not matched to a gene: 11. As DNA, the CDR3 is TGTGCCAGCAGCCAAGACTCGGTTAGGCGGGGGGGTAACAATGAGCAGTTCTTC. Translated, it gives CASSQDSVRRGGNNEQFF.

The DNA for the CDR3 is TGCGCCAGCAGCTTGGTGGCAGGCCTCACCGGGGAGCTGTTTTTT. Its translation is CASSLVAGLTGELFF. The J gene is TRBJ2-2, the V gene TRBV5-1; D remains ambiguous. Trimming took off 0 bases at V and 4 bases at J, with 10 bases between the two ends. The germline CDR1 and CDR2 sequences are SGHRS and YFSETQ. This CDR3 is 15 amino acids long.

The chain couples TRBV4-3 to TRBJ2-2, with 11 bases identical to TRBD2. Germline V gives CDR1 LGHNA, CDR2 YSLEER. After removal of 0 bases from V and 2 bases from J, the junction contained 2 bases not matched to a gene. The CDR3 is 17 amino acids. The CDR3 region has the DNA TGCGCCAGCAGCCAAGAGACTAGCGGGGTTAACACCGGGGAGCTGTTTTTT. Its translation is CASSQETSGVNTGELFF.

The chain is built from TRBV5-1 and TRBJ1-1, with TRBD1 as a possible D gene (5 bases). The V end was cut by 4 bases, the J end by 0 bases, with 13 bases between. The CDR3 extends over 15 amino acids. Germline V gene lookup returns CDR1 SGHRS and CDR2 YFSETQ. The CDR3 region is CASSPGGTLNTEAFF. The CDR3 DNA is TGCGCCAGCAGCCCCGGGGGAACGCTGAACACTGAAGCTTTCTTT.

The chain uses TRBV9 and TRBJ2-1, with 10 bases fitting TRBD1. Looked up from germline, CDR1 is SGDLS and CDR2 is YYNGEE. The CDR3 has 15 amino acids. V trimming: 0 bases; J trimming: 9 bases; junction bases outside the gene matches: 6. The DNA of the CDR3 is TGTGCCAGCAGCGTAGGACAGGGGGCATCGGTTGAGCAGTTCTTC. Translating gives CASSVGQGASVEQFF.

V gene TRBV18 combines with J gene TRBJ1-2; D remains ambiguous. V gave up 1 base and J gave up 6 bases, with 9 bases separating them. The germline V gene has CDR1 KGHSH and CDR2 LQKENI. The CDR3 totals 13 residues. As DNA, the CDR3 is TGTGCCAGCTCACCACAGGAGAGTGATGGCTACACCTTC. It is translated as CASSPQESDGYTF.

The chain is built from TRBV27 and TRBJ2-3, with 8 bases lining up with TRBD2. Trimming took 2 bases from V and 0 from J; bases not matched to a gene: 10. The CDR3 covers 18 residues. Per germline, CDR1 MNHEY and CDR2 SMNVEV (reference sequence). CDR3 DNA sequence: TGTGCCAGCAGTTTAAAGCTACTAGCGGCCGCTAGCACAGATACGCAGTATTTT. This codes for CASSLKLLAAASTDTQYF.